One sample yielded the 8 T cell receptor beta chains listed below, sequenced in a study of blood T cell repertoires in COVID-19. Clones were read by immunoSEQ multiplex PCR, and TCRdb kept only the in-frame ones, dropping some. The data show roughly 200,000 clones, about 83% seen once. Sequences were obtained from peripheral blood. The receptors shown here come from a woman in her sixties or seventies with active or convalescent COVID-19.

This clone appeared a few times. The V gene is TRBV29-1, the J gene TRBJ1-1; TRBD1 aligns across 9 bases. Trimming at V came to 4 bases and at J to 3 bases, leaving 0 bases not matched to a gene. The CDR3 spans 12 residues. Germline V CDR1 and CDR2: SQVTM, ANQGSEA. In DNA form, the CDR3 reads TGCAGCGTTGGGGACAGGGACACTGAAGCTTTCTTT. This encodes CSVGDRDTEAFF.

The gene calls are TRBV15 and TRBJ2-3; 7 positions match TRBD2. Trimming cost V 0 bases and J 5 bases; bases outside gene matches: 5. This CDR3 region has 15 residues. Per germline, CDR1 LNHNV and CDR2 YYDKDF (reference sequence). CDR3 in amino acids: CATSRESRERDTQYF. The CDR3 nucleotides are TGTGCCACCAGCAGAGAATCGCGGGAGAGAGATACGCAGTATTTT.

V gene TRBV27 combines with J gene TRBJ1-1, with 7 bases identical to TRBD1. The CDR3 is 17 residues long. The V gene end was trimmed by 3 bases and the J gene end by 2 bases; junction bases not matched to a gene: 12. CDR1 and CDR2 (germline): MNHEY, SMNVEV (reference sequence). The CDR3 DNA follows: TGTGCCAGCAGTTTCTCGTTTCGGGCAGGGGGTAACACTGAAGCTTTCTTT. Translated, it gives CASSFSFRAGGNTEAFF.

V gene TRBV2 combines with J gene TRBJ2-4, with D hard to call. Trimming removed 6 bases at V and 0 bases at J, with 18 bases between. The germline gives CDR1 SNHLY, CDR2 FYNNEI. The CDR3 extends over 17 amino acids. CDR3 amino acids: CASRKSTVGLAKNIQYF. As DNA, the CDR3 is TGTGCCAGCAGGAAGAGCACGGTGGGCCTAGCCAAAAACATTCAGTACTTC.

V is TRBV9 and J is TRBJ2-3, with 8 bases matching TRBD2. The V gene's germline CDR1 is SGDLS and CDR2 YYNGEE. Germline trimming cut 7 bases from V and 0 bases from J; bases unmatched to any gene: 7. This CDR3 has 15 amino acids. CDR3 coding DNA: TGTGCCAGCCGTCCGGGAGGGGCTAGCACAGATACGCAGTATTTT. Translated, it gives CASRPGGASTDTQYF.

This chain connects TRBV18 to TRBJ2-7; TRBD1 matches 8 bases. The CDR3 is made up of 15 amino acids. The V and J ends lost 4 bases and 5 bases, in that order; junction bases with no gene match: 10. The V gene's germline CDR1 is KGHSH and CDR2 LQKENI. This CDR3 reads CASSLTQGAFDEQYF. The CDR3, as DNA: TGTGCCAGCTCACTAACCCAGGGGGCTTTCGACGAGCAGTACTTC.

The CDR3 DNA is TGCAGCGTTGAAGGATCCAGGGAGGGGACAGATACGCAGTATTTT. Translation gives CSVEGSREGTDTQYF. This chain uses TRBV29-1 with TRBJ2-3, with TRBD2 identical over 7 bases. V trimming: 1 base; J trimming: 3 bases; junction bases outside the gene matches: 7. The CDR3 is 15 residues long. CDR1 is SQVTM, CDR2 ANQGSEA, per germline.

This clone occurred a few times. The chain carries TRBV9 and TRBJ2-2; D unclear. V dropped 0 bases and J dropped 5 bases, with 8 bases sitting between them. The length of the CDR3 is 14 residues. The germline V gene encodes CDR1 SGDLS and CDR2 YYNGEE. The CDR3 nucleotides are TGTGCCAGCAGCGTAGCTGGTGCGACCGGGGAGCTGTTTTTT. This translates into CASSVAGATGELFF. Drawing the rest from reference TRBV9 and TRBJ2-2, the complete variable domain is DSGVTQTPKHLITATGQRVTLRCSPRSGDLSVYWYQQSLDQGLQFLIQYYNGEERAKGNILERFSAQQFPDLHSELNLSSLELGDSALYFCASSVAGATGELFFGEGSRLTVL.